The clone carrying this TCR beta chain was seen ten or more times. Its antigen is unknown. Exclusion followed for patients with uncontrolled infection, other autoimmune disease, pregnancy or lactation. PBMCs were obtained from 9 to 10 ml fresh peripheral blood. The data are from a study of T cells in Graves' hyperthyroidism and ophthalmopathy. Germline CDR1 MNHEY, CDR2 SVGAGI. V lost 2 bases, J lost 6 bases, and 12 bases stayed unmatched. This CDR3 region has 17 residues. The study's findings and limits: For ophthalmopathy, model prediction preceded onset by a median approximately 6 months. Blood samples included most of the expanded thyroid clonotypes exceeding 0.001.

Amplified regions were TCR beta CDR3 sequences from RNA transcripts. The TCR CDR3 first-round RT-PCR relied on the HTBI primer set. Each CDR3 protein gets one entry after TCRdb re-called the multiplex PCR reads with MiXCR. The sample carries 550,000 to 700,000 distinct CDR3 sequences, roughly 14% recorded once. The sample taken for sequencing was blood. This sequence was found in a woman aged 40 to 50 with Graves' ophthalmopathy. The chain carries TRBV6-5 and TRBJ2-2; TRBD2 matches at 7 bases. CDR3 nucleotides: TGTGCCAGCAGTTACCCGGGCCTGGCGGGAGAGGCCGGGGAGCTGTTTTTT. This sequence encodes CASSYPGLAGEAGELFF.